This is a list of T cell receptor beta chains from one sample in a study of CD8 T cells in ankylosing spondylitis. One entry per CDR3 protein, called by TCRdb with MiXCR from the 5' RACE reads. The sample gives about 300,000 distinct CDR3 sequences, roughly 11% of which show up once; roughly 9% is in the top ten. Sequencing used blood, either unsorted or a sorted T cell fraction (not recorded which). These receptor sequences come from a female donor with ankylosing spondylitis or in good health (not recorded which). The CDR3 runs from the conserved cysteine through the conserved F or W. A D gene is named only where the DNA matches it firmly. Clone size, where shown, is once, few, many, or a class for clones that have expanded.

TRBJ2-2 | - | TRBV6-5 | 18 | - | TGTGCCAGCAGTTACTCGCCAATAGCCACTTTTAACACCGGGGAGCTGTTTTTT | CASSYSPIATFNTGELFF
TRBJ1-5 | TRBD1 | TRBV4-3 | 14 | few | TGCGCCAGCAGCCCCCAGACAGGGTTGCAGCCCCAGCATTTT | CASSPQTGLQPQHF
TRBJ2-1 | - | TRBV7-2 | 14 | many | TGTGCCAGCAGCTTATCGCGGGGGCTGAATGAGCAGTTCTTC | CASSLSRGLNEQFF
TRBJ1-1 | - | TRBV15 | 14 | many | TGTGCCACCGCACCTAAGAAGACGGGCACTGAAGCTTTCTTT | CATAPKKTGTEAFF
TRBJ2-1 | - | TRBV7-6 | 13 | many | TGTGCCAGCAGCTTAGAGCCTCCGGGTGAGCAGTTCTTC | CASSLEPPGEQFF
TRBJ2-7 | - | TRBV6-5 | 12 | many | TGTGCCAGCAGTTCCGATCTGGACGAGCAGTACTTC | CASSSDLDEQYF
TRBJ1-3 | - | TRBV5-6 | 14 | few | TGTGCCAGCAGCACCGGGACGGGTGGAAACACCATATATTTT | CASSTGTGGNTIYF
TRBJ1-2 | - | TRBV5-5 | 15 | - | TGTGCCAGCAGCTCCTGGGGACGGTTTAACTATGGCTACACCTTC | CASSSWGRFNYGYTF
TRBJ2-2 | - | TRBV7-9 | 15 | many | TGTGCCAGCAGCCCTCAAACGTCGAACACCGGGGAGCTGTTTTTT | CASSPQTSNTGELFF
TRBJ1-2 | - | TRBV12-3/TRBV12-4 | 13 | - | TGTGCCAGCAGTTTGGGAAACGCCGGGGGCTACACCTTC | CASSLGNAGGYTF
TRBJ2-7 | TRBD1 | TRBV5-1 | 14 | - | TGCGCCAGCAGACCCGGACAGGCCCGCTACGAGCAGTACTTC | CASRPGQARYEQYF
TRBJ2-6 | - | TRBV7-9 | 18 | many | TGTGCCAGCAGCTTAGACGGGCGTTTTTTGGCTGGGGCCAACGTCCTGACTTTC | CASSLDGRFLAGANVLTF
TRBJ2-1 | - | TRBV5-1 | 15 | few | TGCGCCAGCAGCTTGGGGGCCTTGGCTTACAATGAGCAGTTCTTC | CASSLGALAYNEQFF
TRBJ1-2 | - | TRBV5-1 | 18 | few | TGCGCCAGCAGCTTGGCTCCGCCTAGGCCAGACGGATGGTTTGGCTACACCTTC | CASSLAPPRPDGWFGYTF
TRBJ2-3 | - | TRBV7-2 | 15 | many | TGTGCCAGCAGCTTAAACGGGCTTGCTCCAGATACGCAGTATTTT | CASSLNGLAPDTQYF
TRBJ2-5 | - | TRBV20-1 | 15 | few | TGCAGTGCTAGGGAAGGGACCTCCTCTGTGGAGACCCAGTACTTC | CSAREGTSSVETQYF
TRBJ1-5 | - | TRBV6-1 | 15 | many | TGTGCCAGCAGACATAACAGGGATCGCAATCAGCCCCAGCATTTT | CASRHNRDRNQPQHF
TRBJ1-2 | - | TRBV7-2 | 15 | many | TGTGCCAGCAGCTTGGGTTGGGCGGCCGGGAGTGGCTACACCTTC | CASSLGWAAGSGYTF
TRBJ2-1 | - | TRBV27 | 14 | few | TGTGCCAGCAGTTTCGGACAGAACTACAATGAGCAGTTCTTC | CASSFGQNYNEQFF
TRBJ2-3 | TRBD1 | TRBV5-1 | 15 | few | TGCGCCAGCAGCGCGGCAAGGGGGCCCACAGATACGCAGTATTTT | CASSAARGPTDTQYF
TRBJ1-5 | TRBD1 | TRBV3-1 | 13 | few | TGTGCCAGCGGGACAGGCCTCAATCAGCCCCAGCATTTT | CASGTGLNQPQHF
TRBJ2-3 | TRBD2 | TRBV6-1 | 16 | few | TGTGCCAGCGGCCCTTCAGCGGGGGCCTTCACAGATACGCAGTATTTT | CASGPSAGAFTDTQYF
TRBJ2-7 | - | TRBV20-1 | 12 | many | TGCAGTGCTAGATCCAGGGGTCTTGAGCAGTACTTC | CSARSRGLEQYF
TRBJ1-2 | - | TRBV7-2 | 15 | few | TGTGCCAGCAGCCTTATTGACCGGGACTACTATGGCTACACCTTC | CASSLIDRDYYGYTF
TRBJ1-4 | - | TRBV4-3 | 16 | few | TGCGCCAGCAGCCAAGGACTTGGGGTCAAGCGAGAAAAACTGTTTTTT | CASSQGLGVKREKLFF
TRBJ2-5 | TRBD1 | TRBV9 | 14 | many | TGTGCCAGCAGCGCGGTACAGGGGGTAGAGACCCAGTACTTC | CASSAVQGVETQYF
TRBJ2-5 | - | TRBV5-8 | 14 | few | TGTGCCAGCAGCTTGGGAGTATACCAAGAGACCCAGTACTTC | CASSLGVYQETQYF
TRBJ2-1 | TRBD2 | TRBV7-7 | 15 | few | TGTGCCAGCAGCTTTTCGGGACTAGCGGGAGATGAGCAGTTCTTC | CASSFSGLAGDEQFF
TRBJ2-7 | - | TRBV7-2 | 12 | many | TGTGCCAGCAGGTCCGACCTCTACGAGCAGTACTTC | CASRSDLYEQYF
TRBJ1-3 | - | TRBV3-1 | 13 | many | TGTGCCAGCAGCTTCGGCCCTGGAAACACCATATATTTT | CASSFGPGNTIYF
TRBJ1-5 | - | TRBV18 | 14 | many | TGTGCCAGCTCACAAAAACCACAGGGCCAGCCCCAGCATTTT | CASSQKPQGQPQHF